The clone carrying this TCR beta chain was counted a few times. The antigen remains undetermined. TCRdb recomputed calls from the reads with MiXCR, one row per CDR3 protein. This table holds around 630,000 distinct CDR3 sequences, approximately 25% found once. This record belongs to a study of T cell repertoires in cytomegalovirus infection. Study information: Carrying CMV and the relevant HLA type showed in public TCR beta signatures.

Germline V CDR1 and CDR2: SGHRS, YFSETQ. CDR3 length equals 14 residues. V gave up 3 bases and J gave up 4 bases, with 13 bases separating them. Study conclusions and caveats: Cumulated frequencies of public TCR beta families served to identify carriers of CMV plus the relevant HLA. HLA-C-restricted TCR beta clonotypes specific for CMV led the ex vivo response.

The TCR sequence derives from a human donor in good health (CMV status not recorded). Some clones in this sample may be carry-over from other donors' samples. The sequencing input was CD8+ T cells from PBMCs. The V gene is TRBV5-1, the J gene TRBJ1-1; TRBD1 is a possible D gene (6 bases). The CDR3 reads CASSSRLDSTEAFF. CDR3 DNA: TGCGCCAGCAGCTCCCGACTGGACAGCACTGAAGCTTTCTTT.